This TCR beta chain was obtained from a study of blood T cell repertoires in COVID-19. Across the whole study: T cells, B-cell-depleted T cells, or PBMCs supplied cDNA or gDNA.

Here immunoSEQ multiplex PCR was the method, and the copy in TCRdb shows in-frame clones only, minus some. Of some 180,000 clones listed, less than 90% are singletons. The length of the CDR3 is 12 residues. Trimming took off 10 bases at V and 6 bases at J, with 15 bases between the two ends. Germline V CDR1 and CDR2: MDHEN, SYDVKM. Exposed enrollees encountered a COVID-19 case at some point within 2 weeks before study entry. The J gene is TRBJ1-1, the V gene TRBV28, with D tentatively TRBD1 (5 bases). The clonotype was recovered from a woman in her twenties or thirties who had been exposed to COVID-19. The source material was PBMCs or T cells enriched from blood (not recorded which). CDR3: CATIKWGAEAFF. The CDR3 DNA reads TGTGCCACCATTAAGTGGGGGGCTGAAGCTTTCTTT.